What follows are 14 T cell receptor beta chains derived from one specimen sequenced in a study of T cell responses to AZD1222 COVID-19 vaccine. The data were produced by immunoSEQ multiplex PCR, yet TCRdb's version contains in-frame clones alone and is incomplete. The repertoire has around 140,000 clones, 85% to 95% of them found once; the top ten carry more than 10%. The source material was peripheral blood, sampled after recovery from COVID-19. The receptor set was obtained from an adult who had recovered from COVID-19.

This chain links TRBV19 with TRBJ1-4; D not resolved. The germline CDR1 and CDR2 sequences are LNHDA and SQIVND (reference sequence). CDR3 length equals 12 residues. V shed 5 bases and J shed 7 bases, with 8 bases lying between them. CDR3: CASSRLSEKLFF. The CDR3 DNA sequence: TGTGCCAGTAGTCGGCTGAGTGAAAAACTGTTTTTT.

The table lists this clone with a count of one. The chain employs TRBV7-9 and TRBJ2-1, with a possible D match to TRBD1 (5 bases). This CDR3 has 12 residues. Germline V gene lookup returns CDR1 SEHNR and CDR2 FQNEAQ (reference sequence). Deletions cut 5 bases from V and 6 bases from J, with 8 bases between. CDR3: CASSMGPNEQFF. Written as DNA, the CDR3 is TGTGCCAGCAGCATGGGGCCCAATGAGCAGTTCTTC. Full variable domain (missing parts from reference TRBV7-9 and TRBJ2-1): DTGVSQNPRHKITKRGQNVTFRCDPISEHNRLYWYRQTLGQGPEFLTYFQNEAQLEKSRLLSDRFSAERPKGSFSTLEIQRTEQGDSAMYLCASSMGPNEQFFGPGTRLTVL.

The CDR3 DNA reads as TGTGCCAGTAGTACCCCCCACGGGGGGAAAAACACTGAAGCTTTCTTT. Its translation: CASSTPHGGKNTEAFF. The chain is built from TRBV19 and TRBJ1-1; possibly TRBD1 for D (5 bases). Germline lookup yields CDR1 LNHDA and CDR2 SQIVND (reference sequence). Between the trimmed V and J ends, which lost 4 bases and 2 bases, there was a span of 17 bases. This CDR3 has 16 residues.

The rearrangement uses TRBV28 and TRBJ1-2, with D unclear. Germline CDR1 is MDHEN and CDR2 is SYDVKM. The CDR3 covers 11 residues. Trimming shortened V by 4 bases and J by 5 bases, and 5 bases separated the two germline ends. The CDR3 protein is CASSSTYGYTF. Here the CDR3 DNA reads TGTGCCAGCAGTTCGACGTATGGCTACACCTTC.

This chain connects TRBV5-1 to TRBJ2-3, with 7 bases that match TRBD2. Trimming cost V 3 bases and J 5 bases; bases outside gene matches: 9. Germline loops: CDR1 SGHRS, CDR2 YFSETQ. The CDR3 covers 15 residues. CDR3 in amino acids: CASSSRREYEDTQYF. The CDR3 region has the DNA TGCGCCAGCAGCTCTCGGCGGGAGTACGAAGATACGCAGTATTTT.

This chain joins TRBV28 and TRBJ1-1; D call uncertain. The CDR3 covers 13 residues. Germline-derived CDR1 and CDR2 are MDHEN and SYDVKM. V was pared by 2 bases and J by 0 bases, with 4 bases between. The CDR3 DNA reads TGTGCCAGCAGTTTAGTTGTGAACACTGAAGCTTTCTTT. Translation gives CASSLVVNTEAFF.

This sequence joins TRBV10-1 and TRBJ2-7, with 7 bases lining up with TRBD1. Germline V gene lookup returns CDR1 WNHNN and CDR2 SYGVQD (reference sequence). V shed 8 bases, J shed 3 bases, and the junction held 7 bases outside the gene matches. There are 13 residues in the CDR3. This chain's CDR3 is CASQETGSYEQYF. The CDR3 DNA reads TGCGCCAGCCAGGAGACAGGGAGCTACGAGCAGTACTTC.

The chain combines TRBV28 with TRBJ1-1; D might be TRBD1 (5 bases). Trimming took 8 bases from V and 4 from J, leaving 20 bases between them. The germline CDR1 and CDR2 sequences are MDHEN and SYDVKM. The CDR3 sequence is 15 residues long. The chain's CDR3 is CASGPGWGIGTEAFF. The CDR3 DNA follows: TGTGCCAGCGGCCCAGGTTGGGGGATTGGCACTGAAGCTTTCTTT.

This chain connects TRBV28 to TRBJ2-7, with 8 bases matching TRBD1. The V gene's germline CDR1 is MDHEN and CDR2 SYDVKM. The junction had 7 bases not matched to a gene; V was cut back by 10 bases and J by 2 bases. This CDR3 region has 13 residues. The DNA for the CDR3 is TGTGCCACCCAGGGGGCTCCCCCCTACGAGCAGTACTTC. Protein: CATQGAPPYEQYF.

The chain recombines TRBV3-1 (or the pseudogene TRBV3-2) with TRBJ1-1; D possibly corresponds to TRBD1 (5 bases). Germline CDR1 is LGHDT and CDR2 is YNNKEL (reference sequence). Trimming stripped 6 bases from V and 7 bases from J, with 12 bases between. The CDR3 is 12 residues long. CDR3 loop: CASSFREGEAFF. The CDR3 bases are TGTGCCAGCAGTTTCAGGGAAGGTGAAGCTTTCTTT.

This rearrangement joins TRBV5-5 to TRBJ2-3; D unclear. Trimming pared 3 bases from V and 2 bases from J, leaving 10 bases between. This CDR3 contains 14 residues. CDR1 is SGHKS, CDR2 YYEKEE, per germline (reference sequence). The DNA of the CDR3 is TGTGCCAGCAGCTGGGATGCTTACACAGATACGCAGTATTTT. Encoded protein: CASSWDAYTDTQYF.

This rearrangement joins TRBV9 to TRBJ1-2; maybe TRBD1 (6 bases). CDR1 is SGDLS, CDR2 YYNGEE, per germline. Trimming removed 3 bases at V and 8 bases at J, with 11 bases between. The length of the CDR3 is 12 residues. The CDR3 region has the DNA TGTGCCAGCAGCGACAGGGTACAGGGCTACACCTTC. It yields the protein CASSDRVQGYTF.

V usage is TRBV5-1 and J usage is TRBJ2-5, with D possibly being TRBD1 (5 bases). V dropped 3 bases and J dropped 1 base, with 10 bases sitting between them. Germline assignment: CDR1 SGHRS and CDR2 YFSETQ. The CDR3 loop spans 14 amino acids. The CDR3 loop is CASSSTVSQETQYF. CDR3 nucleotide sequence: TGCGCCAGCAGCTCGACAGTATCCCAAGAGACCCAGTACTTC.

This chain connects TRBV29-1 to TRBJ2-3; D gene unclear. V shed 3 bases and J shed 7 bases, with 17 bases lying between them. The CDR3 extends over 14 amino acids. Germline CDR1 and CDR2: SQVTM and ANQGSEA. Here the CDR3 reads CSVERVTPPYTQYF. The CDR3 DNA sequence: TGCAGCGTTGAGAGAGTCACCCCTCCCTATACGCAGTATTTT.